This T cell receptor beta chain was sequenced during a study of blood T cells in healthy people across ages. The wider study: About one barcoded beta molecule per two T cells came from capture by template switching.

Worth noting for this clonotype: What it binds is not known.

The use of a sample-barcoded 5' primer and a J-beta primer mix characterized a second PCR of roughly 6 to 11 cycles. TCRdb reprocessed the 5' RACE reads via MiXCR and lists one record per CDR3 protein. The table lists roughly 1.6 million distinct CDR3 sequences, almost 35% of them singletons. Study-level results: Unsorted PBMCs ruled out conclusive naive versus antigen-experienced comparison. Greater diversity and more naive CD4+ cells were seen in long-lived donors than in aged donors.

The study drew donors from healthy Caucasian individuals in Russia aged 6 to 90. The clonotype originates from a woman aged 25 to 45 in good health. The sequenced material came from blood.

CDR3: CSAQKWRVSSANEKLFF. The CDR3 DNA is TGCAGTGCCCAGAAGTGGAGGGTGTCGTCAGCTAATGAAAAACTGTTTTTT. The chain is built from TRBV20-1 and TRBJ1-4, with unresolved D. V was pared by 6 bases and J by 3 bases, with 23 bases between. Germline assignment: CDR1 DFQATT and CDR2 SNEGSKA (reference sequence). The length of the CDR3 is 17 residues.